The 32 T cell receptor beta chains reported below all come from one sample, sequenced in a study of control samples from healthy donors and cancer patients. The repertoire was sequenced with immunoSEQ multiplex PCR; TCRdb's copy has only in-frame clones and lacks some. The data show more than 85,000 clones, roughly four fifths seen once. The sequencing input was blood. These TCRs come from a woman between 50 and 59 years old in good health.

This chain connects TRBV15 to TRBJ2-1; no clear D. CDR1 and CDR2 (germline): LNHNV, YYDKDF (reference sequence). Trimming removed 3 bases from V and 0 bases from J, with 15 bases in between. CDR3 length: 17 residues. This CDR3 reads CATSSEFGGFSYNEQFF. Written as DNA, the CDR3 is TGTGCCACCAGCAGTGAATTCGGTGGGTTCTCCTACAATGAGCAGTTCTTC.

The CDR3 DNA is TGTGCCAGCAGCGGAGTTGGGAGGACAGATACGCAGTATTTT. Translated: CASSGVGRTDTQYF. This chain joins TRBV7-2 and TRBJ2-3; the D gene is possibly TRBD2 (6 bases). Trimming left V 5 bases short and J 3 bases short, with 12 bases between. CDR3 size: 14 residues. Germline lookup yields CDR1 SGHTA and CDR2 FQGNSA.

V gene TRBV25-1 combines with J gene TRBJ1-1; 7 positions match TRBD1. The CDR3 sequence is 11 residues long. V gave up 8 bases and J gave up 4 bases; unmatched junction bases: 1. Germline V CDR1 and CDR2: MGHDK, SYGVNS. The CDR3 DNA reads TGTGCCAGCGGACAGGTCACTGAAGCTTTCTTT. Translated, it gives CASGQVTEAFF. Complete variable domain (other parts from reference TRBV25-1 and TRBJ1-1): EADIYQTPRYLVIGTGKKITLECSQTMGHDKMYWYQQDPGMELHLIHYSYGVNSTEKGDLSSESTVSRIRTEHFPLTLESARPSHTSQYLCASGQVTEAFFGQGTRLTVV.

V usage is TRBV25-1 and J usage is TRBJ1-5; TRBD1 agrees at 7 bases. The germline CDR1 and CDR2 sequences are MGHDK and SYGVNS. This CDR3 is built from 14 residues. Trimming removed 6 bases from V and 3 bases from J; junction bases left unmatched: 5. CDR3 in DNA: TGTGCCAGCAGCTCAGGGGGACCCAATCAGCCCCAGCATTTT. Amino acid sequence: CASSSGGPNQPQHF.

The gene calls are TRBV5-1 and TRBJ2-3; the D is unclear. This CDR3 region has 13 residues. Trimming stripped 7 bases from V and 2 bases from J, with 11 bases between. Per germline, CDR1 SGHRS and CDR2 YFSETQ. The CDR3 DNA reads TGCGCCAGCCTTAGGAGTCCCACAGATACGCAGTATTTT. Protein: CASLRSPTDTQYF.

The chain joins TRBV28 to TRBJ2-3; 7 bases agree with TRBD2. The CDR3 is 14 amino acids. With V trimmed by 4 bases and J by 11 bases, 12 bases remained unmatched. In germline, CDR1 is MDHEN, CDR2 SYDVKM. Here the CDR3 DNA reads TGTGCCAGCAGTTCAGCGGGACCCATGTGGGTGCAGTATTTT. Translated: CASSSAGPMWVQYF.

J is TRBJ1-6 and V is TRBV11-3, with unresolved D. Germline V gene sequence: CDR1 SGHNT, CDR2 YENEEA. The CDR3 covers 12 residues. V lost 3 bases to trimming and J lost 14 bases, with 11 bases between them. The chain's CDR3 is CASSFGRRSLHF. DNA of the CDR3: TGTGCCAGCAGCTTTGGCAGAAGGTCCCTCCACTTT.

The rearrangement links TRBV15 to TRBJ2-1; TRBD2 might be the D (5 bases). This CDR3 comprises 12 residues. The germline V gene encodes CDR1 LNHNV and CDR2 YYDKDF (reference sequence). Trimming removed 1 base from V and 9 bases from J, with 7 bases in between. The CDR3 here is CATSRVRGEQFF. CDR3 in DNA: TGTGCCACCAGCAGAGTCCGGGGTGAGCAGTTCTTC.

The rearrangement joins TRBV5-1 to TRBJ1-5; the match to TRBD1 covers 9 bases. This CDR3 contains 15 residues. Trimming at V came to 0 bases and at J to 6 bases, leaving 4 bases not matched to a gene. CDR1 SGHRS and CDR2 YFSETQ come from the germline V gene. CDR3 in DNA: TGCGCCAGCAGCTTGGGGGACAGGGTAGCTCAGCCCCAGCATTTT. This encodes CASSLGDRVAQPQHF.

This chain connects TRBV18 to TRBJ1-4, with D perhaps TRBD1 (6 bases). Germline V gene lookup returns CDR1 KGHSH and CDR2 LQKENI. With 6 bases removed from V and 3 bases from J, the gap between germline ends came to 11 bases. This CDR3 region has 14 residues. CDR3 loop: CASSVDSSNEKLFF. The CDR3, as DNA: TGTGCCAGCTCTGTGGACAGCTCTAATGAAAAACTGTTTTTT.

CDR3 in DNA: TGTGCCAGCAGCAAAGCGGGGGAAAATTCACCCCTCCACTTT. Translating gives CASSKAGENSPLHF. The gene calls are TRBV9 and TRBJ1-6; the D gene is possibly TRBD1 (5 bases). The length of the CDR3 is 14 residues. Between the trimmed V and J ends, which lost 4 bases and 7 bases, there was a span of 12 bases. CDR1 and CDR2 from the germline V gene are SGDLS and YYNGEE. The complete variable domain, with remaining parts taken from reference TRBV9 and TRBJ1-6, reads DSGVTQTPKHLITATGQRVTLRCSPRSGDLSVYWYQQSLDQGLQFLIQYYNGEERAKGNILERFSAQQFPDLHSELNLSSLELGDSALYFCASSKAGENSPLHFGNGTRLTVT.

The chain uses TRBV6-4 and TRBJ2-3; 10 bases line up with TRBD2. This CDR3 contains 15 residues. Trimming cost V 8 bases and J 5 bases; bases outside gene matches: 10. Germline CDR1 is MRHNA and CDR2 is SNTAGT. In DNA form, the CDR3 reads TGTGCCAGCTCTCGATTAGCGGGGGGAATAGATACGCAGTATTTT. This encodes CASSRLAGGIDTQYF.

This chain uses TRBV4-2 with TRBJ2-5; 7 positions match TRBD2. This CDR3 region has 15 residues. The junction had 2 bases not matched to a gene; V was cut back by 0 bases and J by 1 base. In germline, CDR1 is LGHNA, CDR2 YNFKEQ. DNA for the CDR3: TGTGCCAGCAGCCAAGAGGCTAGCGGCCAAGAGACCCAGTACTTC. As protein: CASSQEASGQETQYF.

This chain uses TRBV29-1 with TRBJ1-2; D is perhaps TRBD1 (6 bases). Germline V gene lookup returns CDR1 SQVTM and CDR2 ANQGSEA. The CDR3 has 13 residues. The V end lost 4 bases, the J end lost 4 bases, and 13 bases lay between the germline ends. For the CDR3, the DNA is TGCAGCGTTGGAGAACAGGGCCTCTATGGCTACACCTTC. It is translated as CSVGEQGLYGYTF.

The V and J genes are TRBV11-3 and TRBJ2-2, with 9 nucleotides matching TRBD2. V lost 5 bases to trimming and J lost 3 bases; unmatched junction nucleotides: 7. Per germline, CDR1 SGHNT and CDR2 YENEEA. CDR3 size: 16 residues. CDR3 sequence (DNA): TGTGCCAGCAGCACACTTAGCGGGGGTGACACCGGGGAGCTGTTTTTT. As protein: CASSTLSGGDTGELFF.

V is TRBV28 and J is TRBJ1-5, with D perhaps matching TRBD1 (5 bases). The germline gives CDR1 MDHEN, CDR2 SYDVKM. Trimming removed 6 bases at V and 6 bases at J, with 21 bases between. This CDR3 has 16 residues. CDR3 residues: CASRASGVRDGQPQHF. The CDR3 DNA follows: TGTGCCAGCAGGGCCTCGGGGGTTAGGGATGGTCAGCCCCAGCATTTT.

This clone appeared once. This chain uses TRBV7-9 with TRBJ1-2; no reliable D call. CDR1 is SEHNR and CDR2 is FQNEAQ in the germline V gene (reference sequence). V shed 3 bases and J shed 8 bases, with 10 bases lying between them. The CDR3 has 12 residues. The CDR3 protein is CASSLSIQGYTF. The CDR3 DNA reads TGTGCCAGCAGCTTGTCAATTCAGGGCTACACCTTC.

On this clone: Germline is not matched at one junction end, which may reflect a read error. The chain is built from TRBV6-5 and TRBJ2-1, with TRBD2 identical over 7 bases. The CDR3 runs 16 residues. Germline CDR1 MNHEY, CDR2 SVGAGI. CDR3 coding DNA: TGTACCAGCAGTTACTCGGGGGGAAGCTCCTACAATGAGCAGTTCTTC. This codes for CTSSYSGGSSYNEQFF.

The chain is built from TRBV18 and TRBJ1-5, with D uncertain. V gave up 2 bases and J gave up 4 bases, with 9 bases separating them. Per germline, CDR1 KGHSH and CDR2 LQKENI. This CDR3 spans 14 amino acids. The CDR3: CASSPADGNQPQHF. The DNA of the CDR3 is TGTGCCAGCTCACCAGCGGACGGAAATCAGCCCCAGCATTTT.

V usage is TRBV11-3 and J usage is TRBJ2-3, with 11 bases aligning to TRBD2. The trim removed 5 bases at V and 6 bases at J, leaving 16 bases unmatched. CDR3 length equals 18 residues. Germline-derived CDR1 and CDR2 are SGHNT and YENEEA. For the CDR3, the DNA is TGTGCCAGCAGCCTCAAACCCCTAGCGGGAGGTCTGGCGGATACGCAGTATTTT. It yields the protein CASSLKPLAGGLADTQYF.

This sequence joins TRBV19 and TRBJ1-2; 7 bases fit TRBD1. This CDR3 comprises 15 residues. Germline V gene data show CDR1 as LNHDA and CDR2 as SQIVND (reference sequence). With V trimmed by 6 bases and J by 7 bases, 14 bases remained unmatched. The DNA of the CDR3 is TGTGCCAGTAGGACCCCCCAGACAGGGATAAGTGGCTACACCTTC. This translates into CASRTPQTGISGYTF.

V and J are TRBV20-1 and TRBJ2-1, with a weak D call TRBD1 (5 bases). V lost 3 bases to trimming and J lost 0 bases, with 21 bases between them. Germline lookup yields CDR1 DFQATT and CDR2 SNEGSKA (reference sequence). This CDR3 contains 18 residues. The CDR3: CSASSAGISYSSYNEQFF. CDR3 coding DNA: TGCAGTGCTAGTTCGGCAGGGATATCCTATAGCTCCTACAATGAGCAGTTCTTC.

CDR3: CASSFSGKNEKLFF. Here the CDR3 DNA reads TGTGCCAGCAGCTTTTCTGGGAAAAATGAAAAACTGTTTTTT. The chain recombines TRBV11-2 with TRBJ1-4; D gene uncertain. V gave up 3 bases and J gave up 5 bases, with 10 bases separating them. Looked up from germline, CDR1 is SGHAT and CDR2 is FQNNGV. The CDR3 is 14 residues long.

The chain uses TRBV24-1 and TRBJ2-3; 8 positions agree with TRBD1. V shed 8 bases and J 5 bases; nucleotides not matched to a gene: 8. Germline CDR1 KGHDR, CDR2 SFDVKD. The length of the CDR3 is 14 residues. CDR3 loop: CATTEAGGLDTQYF. In DNA form, the CDR3 reads TGTGCCACCACCGAGGCAGGGGGCCTAGATACGCAGTATTTT.

The genes are TRBV5-5 and TRBJ2-1; TRBD2 is a possible D gene (6 bases). The CDR3 has 17 residues. CDR1 and CDR2 (germline): SGHKS, YYEKEE (reference sequence). V lost 0 bases to trimming and J lost 8 bases, with 21 bases between them. DNA of the CDR3: TGTGCCAGCAGCTTGGACTTCCGGGACGGGGGTAAAGATGAGCAGTTCTTC. Residues: CASSLDFRDGGKDEQFF.

The chain uses TRBV2 and TRBJ2-1; 9 bases match TRBD1. V gave up 9 bases and J gave up 5 bases; unmatched junction bases: 5. In germline, CDR1 is SNHLY, CDR2 FYNNEI. CDR3 length: 13 residues. CDR3 region: CARQGQGDNEQFF. CDR3 DNA sequence: TGTGCCAGACAGGGACAGGGCGACAATGAGCAGTTCTTC. Complete variable domain (other parts from reference TRBV2 and TRBJ2-1): EPEVTQTPSHQVTQMGQEVILRCVPISNHLYFYWYRQILGQKVEFLVSFYNNEISEKSEIFDDQFSVERPDGSNFTLKIRSTKLEDSAMYFCARQGQGDNEQFFGPGTRLTVL.

This clone showed up just once. The chain couples TRBV28 to TRBJ2-3; D uncertain. V was cut by 7 bases and J by 5 bases, with 19 bases left in between. The CDR3 is made up of 15 amino acids. Germline V gene sequence: CDR1 MDHEN, CDR2 SYDVKM. This chain's CDR3 is CASTQIRRTLDTQYF. The CDR3 DNA follows: TGTGCCAGCACCCAGATACGCCGGACGCTAGATACGCAGTATTTT.

The V call is TRBV5-4, the J call TRBJ2-7, with D perhaps TRBD2 (5 bases). The germline gives CDR1 SGHNT, CDR2 YYREEE (reference sequence). CDR3 size: 15 residues. Trimming shortened V by 0 bases and J by 5 bases, and 15 bases separated the two germline ends. For the CDR3, the DNA is TGTGCCAGCAGCTTGGCGGACTGGGGTCGAAACGAGCAGTACTTC. Translated, it gives CASSLADWGRNEQYF.

The chain has TRBV19 and TRBJ2-3, with D possibly matching TRBD1 (6 bases). CDR3 length: 15 residues. Germline CDR1 reads LNHDA; CDR2 reads SQIVND (reference sequence). Trimming took off 7 bases at V and 0 bases at J, with 14 bases between the two ends. Written as DNA, the CDR3 is TGTGCCAGTATGCAGGGGCAGAAAAGCACAGATACGCAGTATTTT. Protein: CASMQGQKSTDTQYF.

V and J are TRBV15 and TRBJ2-2; D tentatively reads TRBD1 or TRBD2 (6 bases each). V lost 0 bases to trimming and J lost 4 bases, with 15 bases between them. This CDR3 comprises 17 residues. The germline gives CDR1 LNHNV, CDR2 YYDKDF (reference sequence). The CDR3 DNA reads as TGTGCCACCAGCAGAGATGTTGGCAGGGGAGGCACCGGGGAGCTGTTTTTT. Its protein product is CATSRDVGRGGTGELFF.

CDR3 residues: CASSLPGLAADTQYF. Written as DNA, the CDR3 is TGTGCCAGCAGCTTACCGGGACTAGCAGCGGATACGCAGTATTTT. The rearrangement uses TRBV7-2 and TRBJ2-3; 9 positions match TRBD2. CDR3 length: 15 amino acids. With V trimmed by 2 bases and J by 6 bases, 6 bases remained unmatched. CDR1 and CDR2 from the germline V gene are SGHTA and FQGNSA.

The V gene is TRBV4-3, the J gene TRBJ2-3; 8 bases are a match to TRBD2. Unmatched junction bases numbered 9, after V lost 1 base and J lost 0 bases. CDR3 length equals 18 residues. In germline, CDR1 is LGHNA, CDR2 YSLEER. The CDR3 spells CASSQGPPTSGSTDTQYF. CDR3 nucleotides: TGCGCCAGCAGCCAAGGACCCCCAACTAGCGGTAGCACAGATACGCAGTATTTT.